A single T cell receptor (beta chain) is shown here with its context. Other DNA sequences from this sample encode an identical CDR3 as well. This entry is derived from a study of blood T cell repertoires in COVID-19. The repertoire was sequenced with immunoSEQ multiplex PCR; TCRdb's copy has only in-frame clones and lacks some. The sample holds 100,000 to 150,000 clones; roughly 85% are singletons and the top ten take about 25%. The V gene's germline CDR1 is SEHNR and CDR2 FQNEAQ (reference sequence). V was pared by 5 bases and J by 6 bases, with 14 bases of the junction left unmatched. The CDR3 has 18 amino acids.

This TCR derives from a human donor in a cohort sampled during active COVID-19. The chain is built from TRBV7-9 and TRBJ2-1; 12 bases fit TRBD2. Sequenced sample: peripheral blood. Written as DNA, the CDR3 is TGTGCCAGCAGCCGTTCCACTAGCGGGGGGCGATCGGGCAATGAGCAGTTCTTC. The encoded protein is CASSRSTSGGRSGNEQFF.